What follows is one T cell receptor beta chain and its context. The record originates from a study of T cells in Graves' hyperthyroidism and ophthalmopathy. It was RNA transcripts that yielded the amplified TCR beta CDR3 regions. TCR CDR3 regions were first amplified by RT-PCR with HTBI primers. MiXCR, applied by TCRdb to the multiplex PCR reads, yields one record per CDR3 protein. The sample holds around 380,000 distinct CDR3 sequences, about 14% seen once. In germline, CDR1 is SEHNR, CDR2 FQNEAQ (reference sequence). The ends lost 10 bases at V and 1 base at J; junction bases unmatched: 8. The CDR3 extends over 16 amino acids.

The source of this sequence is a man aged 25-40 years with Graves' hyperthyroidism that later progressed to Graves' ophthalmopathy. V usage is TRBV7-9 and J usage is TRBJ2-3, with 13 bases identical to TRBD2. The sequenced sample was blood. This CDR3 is CATGLAGVRGTDTQYF. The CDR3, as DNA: TGTGCCACCGGACTAGCGGGGGTTCGAGGCACAGATACGCAGTATTTT.